The entry below gives a single T cell receptor beta chain sequence along with its context. Its specificity is not known. TCRdb's table, derived via immunoSEQ multiplex PCR, lists solely in-frame clones and lacks some. The repertoire consists of about 51,000 clones, with roughly 95% occurring once and the leading ten covering 0.2% to 0.25%. V was clipped by 8 bases and J by 0 bases; unmatched bases: 3. CDR1 and CDR2 (germline): MNHNS, SASEGT. The length of the CDR3 is 15 residues. This entry comes from a study of graft-versus-host responses after intestinal transplantation. Study in general: Once they had received anti-thymocyte globulin induction, all recipients took tacrolimus and steroids for approximately three years. Study-wide results and limits: GvH clones surfaced in recipient marrow, some emerging earlier in ileum or blood. There was an association between peak levels of circulating GvH clones and early post-transplant HvG declines.

The origin of this receptor is a human donor who was the organ donor for an intestinal transplant. The source was unstimulated CD8+ T cells sorted from spleen or lymph node cells, collected before transplant. The rearrangement joins TRBV6-1 to TRBJ2-5, with 13 bases that match TRBD2. CDR3 residues: CASPGTSGNQETQYF. In nucleotides, the CDR3 is TGTGCCAGCCCAGGGACTAGCGGGAACCAAGAGACCCAGTACTTC.